The T cell receptor (beta chain) under discussion was sequenced for a study of Ad26.COV2.S vaccination and SARS-CoV-2 variants. Findings and limits, study-wide: Post-vaccination breadth of spike-specific CD8+ and CD4+ T cell responses was reportedly substantial. Breadth measured for non-spike TCRs was similar across vaccine and placebo recipients.

Repertoires were generated with immunoSEQ multiplex PCR, while TCRdb's copy carries only in-frame clones and drops some. The sample yields about 680,000 clones, 70% to 90% seen once. A single count supports this clone. What it binds is not known. Treatment meaning: some 20 received Ad26.COV2.S at low or high dose, single or two shots; 5 received placebo; per-sample allocation not given. Sampling occurred on day 63 after the first vaccine or placebo injection. Trimming removed 3 bases from V and 4 bases from J, with 15 bases in between. Germline CDR1 LNHDA, CDR2 SQIVND (reference sequence). CDR3 length equals 15 residues.

The chain couples TRBV19 to TRBJ1-2; possibly TRBD1 for D (5 bases). The material sequenced was peripheral blood, taken in a trial of Ad26.COV2.S vaccine versus placebo. The source of this sequence is a person aged 18 to 59 who received the Ad26.COV2.S COVID-19 vaccine or a placebo. The CDR3 spells CASSIVGDSAYGYTF. The CDR3 nucleotides read TGTGCCAGTAGTATTGTGGGGGACTCGGCCTATGGCTACACCTTC.